Below, one TCR beta chain is given with its context. V lost 1 base to trimming and J lost 1 base, with 10 bases between them. The germline gives CDR1 KGHSH, CDR2 LQKENI. This CDR3 region has 15 residues. In the authors' methods: Estimates of nucleated cell counts were drawn from the amplification of reference gene primers. Only in-frame clones appear in the TCRdb table, and some are missing; sequencing was by immunoSEQ multiplex PCR. That table furnishes V, J and clone size, whereas the DNA furnished D and trimming. Of approximately 440,000 clones in the sample, about nine tenths were seen once. These data come from a study of blood T cell repertoires in COVID-19. Overall study context: Sites in the United States, Italy and Spain provided acute and convalescent COVID-19 samples. From T cells, B-cell-depleted T cells, or PBMCs came the material, which was cDNA or gDNA.

The TCR originated in a woman aged 50 to 65 with COVID-19, enrolled during active disease. This sequence joins TRBV18 and TRBJ1-1, with D hard to call. Sample: peripheral blood. The CDR3 spells CASSPREVRNTEAFF. CDR3 coding DNA: TGTGCCAGCTCACCACGAGAGGTTAGGAACACTGAAGCTTTCTTT.